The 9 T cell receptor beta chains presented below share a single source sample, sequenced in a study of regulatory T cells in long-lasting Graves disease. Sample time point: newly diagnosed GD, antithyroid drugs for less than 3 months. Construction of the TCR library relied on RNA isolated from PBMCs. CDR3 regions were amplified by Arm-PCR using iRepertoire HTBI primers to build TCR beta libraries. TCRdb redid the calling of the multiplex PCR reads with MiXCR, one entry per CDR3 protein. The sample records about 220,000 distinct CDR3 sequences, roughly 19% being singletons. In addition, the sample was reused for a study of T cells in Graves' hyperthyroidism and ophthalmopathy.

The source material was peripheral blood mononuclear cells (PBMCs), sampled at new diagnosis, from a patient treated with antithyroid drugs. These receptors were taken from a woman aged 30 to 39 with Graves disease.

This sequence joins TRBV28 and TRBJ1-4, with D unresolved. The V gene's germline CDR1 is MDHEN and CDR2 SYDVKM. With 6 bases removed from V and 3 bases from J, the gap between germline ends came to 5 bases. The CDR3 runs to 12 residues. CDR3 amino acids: CASRDPNEKLFF. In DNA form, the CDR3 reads TGTGCCAGCAGGGATCCTAATGAAAAACTGTTTTTT.

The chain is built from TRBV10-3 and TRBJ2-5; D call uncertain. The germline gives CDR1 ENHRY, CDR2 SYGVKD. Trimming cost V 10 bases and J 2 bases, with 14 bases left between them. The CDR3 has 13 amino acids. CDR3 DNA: TGTGCCACCGCTAGGGCTGAGCAAGAGACCCAGTACTTC. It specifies CATARAEQETQYF.

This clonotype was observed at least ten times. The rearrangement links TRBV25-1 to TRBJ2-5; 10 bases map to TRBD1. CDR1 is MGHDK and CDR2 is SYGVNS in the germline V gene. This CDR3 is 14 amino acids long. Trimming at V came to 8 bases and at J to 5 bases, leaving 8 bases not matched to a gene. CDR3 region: CASYGTGVGETQYF. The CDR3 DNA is TGTGCCAGCTACGGGACAGGGGTGGGTGAGACCCAGTACTTC.

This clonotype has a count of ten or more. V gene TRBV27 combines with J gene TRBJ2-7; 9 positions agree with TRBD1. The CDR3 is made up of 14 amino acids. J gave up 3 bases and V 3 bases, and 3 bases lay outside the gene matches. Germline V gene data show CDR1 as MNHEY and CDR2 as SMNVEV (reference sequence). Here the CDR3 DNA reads TGTGCCAGCAGTTTGGGGACAGGGTTCTACGAGCAGTACTTC. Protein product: CASSLGTGFYEQYF.

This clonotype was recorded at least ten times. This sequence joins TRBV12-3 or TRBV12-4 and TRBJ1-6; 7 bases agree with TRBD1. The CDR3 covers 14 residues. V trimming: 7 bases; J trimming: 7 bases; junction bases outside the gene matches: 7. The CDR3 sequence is CASIENRGNSPLHF. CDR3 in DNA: TGTGCCAGCATCGAGAACAGGGGAAATTCACCCCTCCACTTT.

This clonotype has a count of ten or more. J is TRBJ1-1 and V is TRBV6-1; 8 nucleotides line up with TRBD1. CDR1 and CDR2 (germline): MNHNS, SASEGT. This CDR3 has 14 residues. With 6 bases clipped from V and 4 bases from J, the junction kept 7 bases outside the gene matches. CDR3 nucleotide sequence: TGTGCCAGCAGATCGACAGGGGCTGGCACTGAAGCTTTCTTT. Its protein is CASRSTGAGTEAFF.

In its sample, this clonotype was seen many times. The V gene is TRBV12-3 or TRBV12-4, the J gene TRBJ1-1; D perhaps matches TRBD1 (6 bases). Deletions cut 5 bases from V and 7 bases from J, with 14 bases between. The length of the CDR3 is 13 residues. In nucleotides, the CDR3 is TGTGCCAGCAGTGTCCGGGGGCGTCTTGAAGCTTTCTTT. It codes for CASSVRGRLEAFF.

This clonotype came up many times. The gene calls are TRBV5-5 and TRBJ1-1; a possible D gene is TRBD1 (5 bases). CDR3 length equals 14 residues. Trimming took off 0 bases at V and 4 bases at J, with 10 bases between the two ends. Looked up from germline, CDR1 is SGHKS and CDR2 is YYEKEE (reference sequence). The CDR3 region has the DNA TGTGCCAGCAGCTTGGTAGTGCAGGGCACTGAAGCTTTCTTT. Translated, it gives CASSLVVQGTEAFF.

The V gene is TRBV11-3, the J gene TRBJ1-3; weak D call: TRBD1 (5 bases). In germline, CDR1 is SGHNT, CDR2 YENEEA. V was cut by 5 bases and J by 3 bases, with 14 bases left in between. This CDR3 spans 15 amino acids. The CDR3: CASSPGRGHGNTIYF. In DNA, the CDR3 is TGTGCCAGCAGCCCAGGAAGGGGCCATGGAAACACCATATATTTT.